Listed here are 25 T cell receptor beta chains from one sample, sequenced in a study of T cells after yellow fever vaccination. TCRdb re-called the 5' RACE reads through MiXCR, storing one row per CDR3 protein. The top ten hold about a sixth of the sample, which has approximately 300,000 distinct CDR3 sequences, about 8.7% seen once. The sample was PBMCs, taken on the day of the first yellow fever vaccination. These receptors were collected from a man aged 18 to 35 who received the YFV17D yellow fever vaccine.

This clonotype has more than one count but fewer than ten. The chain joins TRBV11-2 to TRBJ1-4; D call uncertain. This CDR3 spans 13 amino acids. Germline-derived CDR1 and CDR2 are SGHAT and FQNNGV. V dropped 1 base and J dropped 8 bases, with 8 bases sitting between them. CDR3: CASSLAGGEKLFF. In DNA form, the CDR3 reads TGTGCCAGCAGCTTAGCCGGAGGCGAAAAACTGTTTTTT.

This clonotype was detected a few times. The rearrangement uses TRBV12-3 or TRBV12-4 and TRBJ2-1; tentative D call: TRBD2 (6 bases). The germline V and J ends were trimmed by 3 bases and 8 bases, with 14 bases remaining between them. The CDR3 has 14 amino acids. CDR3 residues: CASSFSGRGHEQFF. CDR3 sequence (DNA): TGTGCCAGCAGTTTCTCCGGGAGAGGACATGAGCAGTTCTTC.

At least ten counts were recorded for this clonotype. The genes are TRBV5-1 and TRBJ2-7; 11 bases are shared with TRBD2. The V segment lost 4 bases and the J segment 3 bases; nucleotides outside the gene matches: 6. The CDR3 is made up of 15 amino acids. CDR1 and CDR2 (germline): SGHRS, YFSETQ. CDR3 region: CASSDRLAGSYEQYF. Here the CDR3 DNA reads TGCGCCAGCAGCGATCGACTAGCGGGGAGCTACGAGCAGTACTTC.

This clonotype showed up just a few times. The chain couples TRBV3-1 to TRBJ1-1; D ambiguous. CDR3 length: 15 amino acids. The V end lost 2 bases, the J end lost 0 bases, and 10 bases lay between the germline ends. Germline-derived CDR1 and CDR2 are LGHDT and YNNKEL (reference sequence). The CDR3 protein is CASSQWRDLNTEAFF. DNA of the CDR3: TGTGCCAGCAGCCAATGGAGAGATTTGAACACTGAAGCTTTCTTT.

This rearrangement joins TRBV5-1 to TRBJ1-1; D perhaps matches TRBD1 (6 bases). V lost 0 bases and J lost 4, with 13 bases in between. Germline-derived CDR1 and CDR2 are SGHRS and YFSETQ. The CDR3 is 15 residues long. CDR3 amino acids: CASSLGVAGATEAFF. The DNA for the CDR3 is TGCGCCAGCAGCTTGGGCGTCGCAGGGGCCACTGAAGCTTTCTTT.

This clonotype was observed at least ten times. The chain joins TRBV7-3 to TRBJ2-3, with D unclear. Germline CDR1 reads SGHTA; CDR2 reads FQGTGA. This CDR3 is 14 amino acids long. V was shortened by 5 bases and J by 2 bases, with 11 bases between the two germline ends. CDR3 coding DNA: TGTGCCAGCAGCCCCGAAGGGTACACAGATACGCAGTATTTT. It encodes CASSPEGYTDTQYF.

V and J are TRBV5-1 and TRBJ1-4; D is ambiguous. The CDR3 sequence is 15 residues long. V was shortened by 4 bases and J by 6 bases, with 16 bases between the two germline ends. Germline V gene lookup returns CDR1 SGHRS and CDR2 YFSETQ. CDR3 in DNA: TGCGCCAGCAGCCTGGGCCCCGTAGGAGATGAAAAACTGTTTTTT. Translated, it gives CASSLGPVGDEKLFF.

The CDR3 loop reads CAWSKHPGELFF. In nucleotides, the CDR3 is TGTGCCTGGAGTAAACACCCCGGGGAGCTGTTTTTT. This chain uses TRBV30 with TRBJ2-2; D call uncertain. This CDR3 contains 12 residues. The V gene lost 2 bases and the J gene lost 6 bases, with 7 bases spanning the gap. Germline V gene data show CDR1 as GTSNPN and CDR2 as SVGIG (reference sequence).

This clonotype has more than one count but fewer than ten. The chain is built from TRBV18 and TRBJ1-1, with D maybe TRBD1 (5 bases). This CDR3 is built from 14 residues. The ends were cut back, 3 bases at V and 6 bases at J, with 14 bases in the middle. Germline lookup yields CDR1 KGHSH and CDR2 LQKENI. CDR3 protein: CASSPDSGWAEAFF. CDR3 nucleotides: TGTGCCAGCTCACCGGATTCAGGGTGGGCTGAAGCTTTCTTT.

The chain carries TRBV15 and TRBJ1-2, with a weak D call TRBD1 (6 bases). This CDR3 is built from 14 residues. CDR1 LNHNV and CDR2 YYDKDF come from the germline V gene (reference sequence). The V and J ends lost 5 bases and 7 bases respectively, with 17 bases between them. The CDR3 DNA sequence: TGTGCCACCAGCGTCGAGGGGGGGCTGAGTGGCTACACCTTC. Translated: CATSVEGGLSGYTF.

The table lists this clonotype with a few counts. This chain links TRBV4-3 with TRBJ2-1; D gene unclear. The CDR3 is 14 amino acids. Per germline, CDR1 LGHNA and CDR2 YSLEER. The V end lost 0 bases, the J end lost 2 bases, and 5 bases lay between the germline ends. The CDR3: CASSQEAAYNEQFF. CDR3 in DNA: TGCGCCAGCAGCCAAGAAGCCGCCTACAATGAGCAGTTCTTC.

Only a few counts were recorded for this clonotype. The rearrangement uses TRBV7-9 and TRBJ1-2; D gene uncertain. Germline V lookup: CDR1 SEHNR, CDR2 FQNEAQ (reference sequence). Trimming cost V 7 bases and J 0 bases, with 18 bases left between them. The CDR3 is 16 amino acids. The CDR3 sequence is CASTPKAWETNYGYTF. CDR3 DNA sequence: TGTGCCAGCACTCCTAAGGCTTGGGAGACTAACTATGGCTACACCTTC.

Written as DNA, the CDR3 is TGCGCCAGCAGCTTGGTGGCTGGGGATGGCTACACCTTC. It encodes CASSLVAGDGYTF. This chain links TRBV5-1 with TRBJ1-2; D unresolved. Germline CDR1 SGHRS, CDR2 YFSETQ. This CDR3 is 13 amino acids long. V lost 0 bases to trimming and J lost 6 bases, with 9 bases between them.

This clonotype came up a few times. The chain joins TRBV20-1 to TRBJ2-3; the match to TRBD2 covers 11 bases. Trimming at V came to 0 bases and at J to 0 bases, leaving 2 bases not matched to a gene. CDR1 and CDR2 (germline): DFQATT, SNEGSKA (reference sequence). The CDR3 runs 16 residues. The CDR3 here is CSARDRLAGSTDTQYF. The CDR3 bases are TGCAGTGCTAGAGATCGACTAGCGGGGAGCACAGATACGCAGTATTTT.

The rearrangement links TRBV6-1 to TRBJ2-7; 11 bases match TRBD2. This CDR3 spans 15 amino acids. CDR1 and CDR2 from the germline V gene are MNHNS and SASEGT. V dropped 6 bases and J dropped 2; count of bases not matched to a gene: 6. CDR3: CASSPISGGAYEQYV. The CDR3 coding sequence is TGTGCCAGCAGCCCAATTAGCGGGGGGGCCTACGAGCAGTACGTC.

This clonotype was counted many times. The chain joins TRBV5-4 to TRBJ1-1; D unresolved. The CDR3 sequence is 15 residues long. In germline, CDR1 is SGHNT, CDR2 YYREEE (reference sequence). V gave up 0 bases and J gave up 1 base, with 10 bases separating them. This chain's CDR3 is CASSLVVRQNTEAFF. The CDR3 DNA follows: TGTGCCAGCAGCTTGGTGGTCAGGCAGAACACTGAAGCTTTCTTT.

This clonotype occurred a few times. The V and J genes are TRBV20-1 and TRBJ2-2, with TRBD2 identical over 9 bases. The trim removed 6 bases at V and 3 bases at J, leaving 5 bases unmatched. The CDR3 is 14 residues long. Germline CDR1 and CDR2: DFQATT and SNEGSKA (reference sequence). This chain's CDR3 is CSAFSGGDTGELFF. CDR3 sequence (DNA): TGCAGTGCCTTTAGCGGGGGTGACACCGGGGAGCTGTTTTTT.

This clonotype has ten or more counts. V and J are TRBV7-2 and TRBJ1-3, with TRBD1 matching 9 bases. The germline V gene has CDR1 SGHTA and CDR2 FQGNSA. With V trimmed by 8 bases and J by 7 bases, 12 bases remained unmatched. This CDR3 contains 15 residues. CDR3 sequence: CASGRTGTGPNTIYF. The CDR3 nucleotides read TGTGCCAGCGGCCGTACCGGGACAGGGCCCAACACCATATATTTT.

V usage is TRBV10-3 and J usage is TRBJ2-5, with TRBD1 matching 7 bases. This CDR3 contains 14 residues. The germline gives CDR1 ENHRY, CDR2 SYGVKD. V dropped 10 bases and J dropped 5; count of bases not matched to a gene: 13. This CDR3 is CATVTGASRETQYF. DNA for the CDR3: TGTGCCACCGTAACAGGGGCGTCTCGGGAGACCCAGTACTTC.

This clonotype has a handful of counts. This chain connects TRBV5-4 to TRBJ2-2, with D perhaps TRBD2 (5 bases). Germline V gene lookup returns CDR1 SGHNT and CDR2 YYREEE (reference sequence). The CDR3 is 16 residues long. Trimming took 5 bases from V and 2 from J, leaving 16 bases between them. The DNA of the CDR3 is TGTGCCAGCAGTTTCGGACTGGGGTTCAACACCGGGGAGCTGTTTTTT. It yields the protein CASSFGLGFNTGELFF.

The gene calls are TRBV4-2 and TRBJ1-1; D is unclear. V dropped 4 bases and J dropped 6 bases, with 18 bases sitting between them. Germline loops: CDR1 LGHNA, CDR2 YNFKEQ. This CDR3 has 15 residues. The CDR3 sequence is CASSRIGVPVPEAFF. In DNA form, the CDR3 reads TGTGCCAGCAGCCGTATTGGCGTCCCAGTCCCTGAAGCTTTCTTT.

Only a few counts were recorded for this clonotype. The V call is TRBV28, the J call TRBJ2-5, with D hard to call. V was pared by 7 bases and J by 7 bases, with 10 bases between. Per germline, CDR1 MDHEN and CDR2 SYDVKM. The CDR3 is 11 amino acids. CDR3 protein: CASINLGTQYF. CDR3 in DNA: TGTGCCAGCATCAATTTGGGGACCCAGTACTTC.

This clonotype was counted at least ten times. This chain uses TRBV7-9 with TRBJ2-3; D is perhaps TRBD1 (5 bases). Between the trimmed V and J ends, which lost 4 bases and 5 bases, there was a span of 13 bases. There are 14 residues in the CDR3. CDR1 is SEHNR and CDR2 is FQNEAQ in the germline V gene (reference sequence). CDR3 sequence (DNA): TGTGCCAGCAGCTACCCCAGGGTAGGAGATACGCAGTATTTT. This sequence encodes CASSYPRVGDTQYF.

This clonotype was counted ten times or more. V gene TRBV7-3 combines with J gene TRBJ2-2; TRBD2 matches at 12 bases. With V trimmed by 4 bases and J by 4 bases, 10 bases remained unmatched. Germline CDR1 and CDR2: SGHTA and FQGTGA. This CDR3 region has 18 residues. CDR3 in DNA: TGTGCCAGCAGCTCCCCCTCTAGCGGGGGGGCCAGCACCGGGGAGCTGTTTTTT. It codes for CASSSPSSGGASTGELFF.

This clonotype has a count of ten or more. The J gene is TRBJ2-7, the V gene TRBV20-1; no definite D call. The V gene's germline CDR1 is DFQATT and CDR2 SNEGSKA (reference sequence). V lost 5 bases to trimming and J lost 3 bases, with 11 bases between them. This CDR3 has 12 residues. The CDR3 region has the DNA TGCAGTGCTCACTATTCTCTCTACGAGCAGTACTTC. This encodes CSAHYSLYEQYF.